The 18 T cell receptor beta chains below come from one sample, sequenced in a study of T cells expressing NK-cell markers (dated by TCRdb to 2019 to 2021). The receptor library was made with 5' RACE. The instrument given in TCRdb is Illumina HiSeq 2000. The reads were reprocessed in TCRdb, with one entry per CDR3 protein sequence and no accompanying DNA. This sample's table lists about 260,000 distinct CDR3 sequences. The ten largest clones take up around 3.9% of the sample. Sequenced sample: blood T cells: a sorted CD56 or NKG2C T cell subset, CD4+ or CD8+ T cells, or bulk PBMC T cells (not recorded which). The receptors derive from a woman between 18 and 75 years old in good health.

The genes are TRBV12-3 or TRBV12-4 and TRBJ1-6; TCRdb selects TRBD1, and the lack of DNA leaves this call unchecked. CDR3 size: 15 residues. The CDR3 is CASRTSGGSNSPLHF.

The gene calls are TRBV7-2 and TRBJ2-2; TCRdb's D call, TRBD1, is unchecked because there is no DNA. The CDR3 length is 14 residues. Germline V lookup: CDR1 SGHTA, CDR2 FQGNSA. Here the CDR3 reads CASQEQGYTGELFF.

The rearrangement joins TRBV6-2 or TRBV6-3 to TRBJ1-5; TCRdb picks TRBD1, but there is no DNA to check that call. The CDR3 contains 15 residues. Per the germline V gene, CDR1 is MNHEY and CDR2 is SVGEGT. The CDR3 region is CASTNRGNSNQPQHF.

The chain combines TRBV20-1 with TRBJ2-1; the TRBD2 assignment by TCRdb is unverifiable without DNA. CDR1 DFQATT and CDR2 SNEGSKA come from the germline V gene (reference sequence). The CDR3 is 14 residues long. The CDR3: CSAPTSGRGNEQFF.

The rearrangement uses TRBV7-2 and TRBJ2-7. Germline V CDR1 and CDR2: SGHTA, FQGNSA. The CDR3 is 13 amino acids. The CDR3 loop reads CASSLWGSHEQYF.

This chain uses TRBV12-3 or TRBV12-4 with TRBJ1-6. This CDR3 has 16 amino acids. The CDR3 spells CASSPYLHSYNSPLHF.

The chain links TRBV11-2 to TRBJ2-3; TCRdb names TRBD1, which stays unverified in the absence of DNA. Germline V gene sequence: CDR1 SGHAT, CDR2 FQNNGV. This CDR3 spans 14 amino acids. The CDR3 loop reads CASSARTESDTQYF.

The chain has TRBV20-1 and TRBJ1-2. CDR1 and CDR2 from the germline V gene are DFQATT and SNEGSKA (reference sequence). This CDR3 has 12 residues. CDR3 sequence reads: CSARLGLYGYTF.

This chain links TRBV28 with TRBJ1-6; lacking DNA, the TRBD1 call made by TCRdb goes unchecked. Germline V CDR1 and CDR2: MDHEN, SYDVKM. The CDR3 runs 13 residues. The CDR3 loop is CASSLGTKSPLHF.

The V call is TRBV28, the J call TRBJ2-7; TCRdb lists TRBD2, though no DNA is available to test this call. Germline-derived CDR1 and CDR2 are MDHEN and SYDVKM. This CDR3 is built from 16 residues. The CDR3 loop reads CASSFRLGLSSYEQYF.

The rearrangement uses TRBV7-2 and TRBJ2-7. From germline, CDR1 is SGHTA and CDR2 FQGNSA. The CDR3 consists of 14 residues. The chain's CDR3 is CASSYTGTPYEQYF.

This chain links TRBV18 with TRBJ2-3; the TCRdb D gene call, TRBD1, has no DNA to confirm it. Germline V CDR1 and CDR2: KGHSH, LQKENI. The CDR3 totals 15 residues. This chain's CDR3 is CASSPPDRGADTQYF.

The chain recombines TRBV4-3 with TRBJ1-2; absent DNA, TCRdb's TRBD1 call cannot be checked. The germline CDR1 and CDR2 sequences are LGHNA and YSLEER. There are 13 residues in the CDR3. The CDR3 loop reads CASSQPPTGGYTF.

The CDR3: CASSPGLSNQPQHF. The chain uses TRBV12-3 or TRBV12-4 and TRBJ1-5. The CDR3 sequence is 14 residues long.

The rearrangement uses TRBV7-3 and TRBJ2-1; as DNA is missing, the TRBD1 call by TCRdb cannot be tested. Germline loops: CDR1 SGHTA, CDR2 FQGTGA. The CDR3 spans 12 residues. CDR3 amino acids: CASGDPYNEQFF.

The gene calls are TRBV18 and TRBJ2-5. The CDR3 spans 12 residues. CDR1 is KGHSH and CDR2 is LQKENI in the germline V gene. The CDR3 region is CASSPNQETQYF.

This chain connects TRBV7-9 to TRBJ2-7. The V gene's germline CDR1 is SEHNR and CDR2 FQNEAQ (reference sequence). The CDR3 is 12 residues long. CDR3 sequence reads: CASSGRALEQYF.

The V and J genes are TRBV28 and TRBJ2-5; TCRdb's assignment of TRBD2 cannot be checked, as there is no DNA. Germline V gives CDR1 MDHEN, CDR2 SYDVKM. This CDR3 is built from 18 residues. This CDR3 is CASSLRGGGLAGGKTQYF.